This T cell receptor beta chain was obtained from a study of blood T cell repertoires in COVID-19. Study details: Sites in the United States, Italy and Spain provided acute and convalescent COVID-19 samples. In each case, the material was cDNA or gDNA derived from T cells, B-cell-depleted T cells, or PBMCs.

The repertoire was sequenced with immunoSEQ multiplex PCR; TCRdb's copy has only in-frame clones and lacks some. The sample comprises tens of thousands of clones, over 65% of which are singletons, and almost 50% rests with the top ten. Sequenced input: peripheral blood. This clonotype originated in a human donor in a cohort sampled during active COVID-19.

This chain's CDR3 is CASSFTSVQYF. Written as DNA, the CDR3 is TGTGCCAGCAGCTTTACTAGCGTCCAGTACTTC. The chain has TRBV11-2 and TRBJ2-4; 7 bases fit TRBD2. The ends lost 3 bases at V and 13 bases at J; junction bases unmatched: 3. The CDR3 consists of 11 residues. CDR1 and CDR2 (germline): SGHAT, FQNNGV.